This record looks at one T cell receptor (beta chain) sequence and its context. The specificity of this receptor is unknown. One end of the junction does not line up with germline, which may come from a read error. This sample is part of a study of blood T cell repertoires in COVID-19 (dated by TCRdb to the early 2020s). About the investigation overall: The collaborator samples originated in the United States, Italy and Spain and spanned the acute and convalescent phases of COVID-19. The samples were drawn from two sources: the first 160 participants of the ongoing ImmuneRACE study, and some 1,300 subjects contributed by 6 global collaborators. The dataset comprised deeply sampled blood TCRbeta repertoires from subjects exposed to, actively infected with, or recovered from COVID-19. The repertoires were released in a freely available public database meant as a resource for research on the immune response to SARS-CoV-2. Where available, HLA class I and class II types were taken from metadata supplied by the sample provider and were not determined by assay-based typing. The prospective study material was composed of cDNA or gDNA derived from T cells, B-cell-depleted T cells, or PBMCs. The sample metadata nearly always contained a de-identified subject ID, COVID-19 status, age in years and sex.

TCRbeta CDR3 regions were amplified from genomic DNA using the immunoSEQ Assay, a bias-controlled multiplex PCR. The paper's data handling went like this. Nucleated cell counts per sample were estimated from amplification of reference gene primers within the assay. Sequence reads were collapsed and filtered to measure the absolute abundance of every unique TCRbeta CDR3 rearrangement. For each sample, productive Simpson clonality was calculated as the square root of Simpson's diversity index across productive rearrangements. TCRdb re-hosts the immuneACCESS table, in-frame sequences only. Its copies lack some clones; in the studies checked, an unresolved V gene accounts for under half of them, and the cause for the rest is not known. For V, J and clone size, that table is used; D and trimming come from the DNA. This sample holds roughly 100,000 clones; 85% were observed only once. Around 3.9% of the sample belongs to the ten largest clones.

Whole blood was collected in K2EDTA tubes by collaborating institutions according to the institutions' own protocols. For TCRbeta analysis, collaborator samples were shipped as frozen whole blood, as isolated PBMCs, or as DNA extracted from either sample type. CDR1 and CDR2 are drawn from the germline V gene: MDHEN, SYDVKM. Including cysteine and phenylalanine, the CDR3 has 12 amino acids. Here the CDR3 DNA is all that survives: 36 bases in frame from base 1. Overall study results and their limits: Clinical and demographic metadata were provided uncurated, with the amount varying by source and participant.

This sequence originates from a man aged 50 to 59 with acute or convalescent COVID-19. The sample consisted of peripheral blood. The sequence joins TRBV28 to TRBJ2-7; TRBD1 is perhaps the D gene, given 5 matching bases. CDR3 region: CASSLYVTPGHF. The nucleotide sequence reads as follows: TGTGCCAGCAGTTTATATGTGACCCCAGGGCACTTC.